One and the same sample provided the 29 T cell receptor beta chains below, sequenced in a study of blood T cell repertoires in COVID-19. Clones were read by immunoSEQ multiplex PCR, and TCRdb kept only the in-frame ones, dropping some. The sample has under 150,000 clones, about 79% seen once. Sequencing was carried out using PBMCs or T cells enriched from blood (not recorded which). Receptor source: a woman aged 50 to 60 who had recovered from COVID-19.

V usage is TRBV2 and J usage is TRBJ2-7; 9 bases are a match to TRBD2. Germline V gene data show CDR1 as SNHLY and CDR2 as FYNNEI. The V gene end was trimmed by 3 bases and the J gene end by 9 bases; junction bases not matched to a gene: 6. CDR3 length: 13 residues. The chain's CDR3 is CASSDERGDPQYF. Here the CDR3 DNA reads TGTGCCAGCAGTGACGAGCGGGGGGATCCGCAGTACTTC.

The V gene is TRBV28, the J gene TRBJ1-2; D remains ambiguous. The CDR3 extends over 12 amino acids. The ends were cut back, 5 bases at V and 1 base at J, with 5 bases in the middle. Germline V gives CDR1 MDHEN, CDR2 SYDVKM. The CDR3 is CASSNGNYGYTF. The CDR3 DNA reads as TGTGCCAGCAGTAACGGTAACTATGGCTACACCTTC.

The chain employs TRBV6-4 and TRBJ2-1; 10 nucleotides align to TRBD2. V lost 4 bases and J lost 6; bases outside the gene matches: 3. This CDR3 spans 14 amino acids. Germline CDR1 reads MRHNA; CDR2 reads SNTAGT. CDR3 region: CASSGLAGANEQFF. CDR3 DNA: TGTGCCAGCAGTGGGCTAGCGGGAGCCAATGAGCAGTTCTTC.

The gene calls are TRBV3-1 (or the pseudogene TRBV3-2) and TRBJ2-5, with 13 bases that match TRBD2. Germline V CDR1 and CDR2: LGHDT, YNNKEL (reference sequence). The CDR3 runs to 17 residues. The J segment lost 4 bases and the V segment lost 4 bases, leaving 9 bases of the junction unmatched. As DNA, the CDR3 is TGTGCCAGCAGCCTCCGGACTAGCGGGAGTTTGGCAGAGACCCAGTACTTC. It specifies CASSLRTSGSLAETQYF.

The chain couples TRBV27 to TRBJ2-7, with TRBD1 identical over 7 bases. The germline gives CDR1 MNHEY, CDR2 SMNVEV (reference sequence). The CDR3 is 14 residues long. J was trimmed by 0 bases and V by 9 bases; bases with no gene match: 8. The CDR3 nucleotides read TGTGCCAGAGGGACAGCCTCAAGCTCCTACGAGCAGTACTTC. Translated: CARGTASSSYEQYF.

The chain carries TRBV5-4 and TRBJ1-1, with D perhaps TRBD1 (5 bases). Trimming cost V 0 bases and J 3 bases, with 15 bases left between them. The CDR3 sequence is 16 residues long. The germline CDR1 and CDR2 sequences are SGHNT and YYREEE (reference sequence). The CDR3: CASSLDRRASHTEAFF. The DNA for the CDR3 is TGTGCCAGCAGCTTGGACAGGAGAGCTTCGCACACTGAAGCTTTCTTT.

This clone was picked up one time. The rearrangement joins TRBV7-9 to TRBJ1-4; the D is unclear. There are 15 residues in the CDR3. V was clipped by 1 base and J by 5 bases, with 11 bases between them. The V gene's germline CDR1 is SEHNR and CDR2 FQNEAQ (reference sequence). Here the CDR3 DNA reads TGTGCCAGCAGCTTAGTCCAGGATGAGAATGAAAAACTGTTTTTT. It is translated as CASSLVQDENEKLFF.

This chain uses TRBV30 with TRBJ1-1, with D possibly being TRBD1 (5 bases). V was trimmed by 0 bases and J by 1 base, leaving 12 bases between them. The germline V gene has CDR1 GTSNPN and CDR2 SVGIG (reference sequence). This CDR3 is 15 amino acids long. CDR3 in amino acids: CAWSVLSGKNTEAFF. The CDR3 nucleotides are TGTGCCTGGAGTGTCTTGTCAGGGAAGAACACTGAAGCTTTCTTT.

The count of this clone is one. The rearrangement uses TRBV10-3 and TRBJ1-1; 8 nucleotides agree with TRBD1. With 6 bases clipped from V and 5 bases from J, the junction kept 5 bases outside the gene matches. The CDR3 loop spans 13 amino acids. In germline, CDR1 is ENHRY, CDR2 SYGVKD. The CDR3 protein is CAIRDREGTEAFF. CDR3 DNA sequence: TGTGCCATCAGGGACAGGGAGGGGACTGAAGCTTTCTTT.

The genes are TRBV2 and TRBJ1-2, with D possibly being TRBD1 (6 bases). The V gene lost 9 bases and the J gene lost 4 bases, with 18 bases spanning the gap. The CDR3 is 14 residues long. Germline V gives CDR1 SNHLY, CDR2 FYNNEI. The CDR3 bases are TGTGCCAGTGGGAGCGGGGGCCGGGGCTATGGCTACACCTTC. Its translation is CASGSGGRGYGYTF.

The chain recombines TRBV4-1 with TRBJ1-2, with TRBD1 identical over 7 bases. The CDR3 is 12 residues long. The J segment lost 8 bases and the V segment lost 3 bases, leaving 3 bases of the junction unmatched. Germline CDR1 MGHRA, CDR2 YSYEKL. The CDR3 sequence: CASSHGQVGYTF. In DNA form, the CDR3 reads TGCGCCAGCAGCCATGGACAGGTGGGCTACACCTTC.

The gene calls are TRBV3-1 (or the pseudogene TRBV3-2) and TRBJ2-7; D possibly corresponds to TRBD2 (5 bases). The length of the CDR3 is 16 residues. V was shortened by 1 base and J by 4 bases, with 17 bases between the two germline ends. Germline assignment: CDR1 LGHDT and CDR2 YNNKEL (reference sequence). The CDR3 region is CASSQVGRDLVYEQYF. The CDR3 DNA reads TGTGCCAGCAGCCAAGTAGGACGGGATTTGGTGTACGAGCAGTACTTC.

At least ten counts were recorded for this clone. This chain joins TRBV7-9 and TRBJ1-4; perhaps TRBD1 as D (6 bases). V was pared by 3 bases and J by 10 bases, with 15 bases between. Germline CDR1 and CDR2: SEHNR and FQNEAQ (reference sequence). This CDR3 contains 14 residues. CDR3 coding DNA: TGTGCCAGCAGCTTCTCAGGGGTGTTTGGAAAACTGTTTTTT. Protein product: CASSFSGVFGKLFF.

V is TRBV2 and J is TRBJ2-5; D possibly corresponds to TRBD2 (6 bases). Germline loops: CDR1 SNHLY, CDR2 FYNNEI. Trimming stripped 3 bases from V and 5 bases from J, with 13 bases between. This CDR3 comprises 14 residues. The CDR3 is CASSDRIGGETQYF. The CDR3 nucleotides read TGTGCCAGCAGTGATAGGATTGGGGGGGAGACCCAGTACTTC.

This clone was recorded only once. The chain employs TRBV7-2 and TRBJ2-2, with 7 nucleotides matching TRBD2. CDR3 length equals 16 residues. The V gene end was trimmed by 1 base and the J gene end by 6 bases; junction bases not matched to a gene: 8. Germline V CDR1 and CDR2: SGHTA, FQGNSA. CDR3 DNA: TGTGCCAGCAGCTTAGAATGGGGGAGGGTGGCCGGGGAGCTGTTTTTT. Amino acid sequence: CASSLEWGRVAGELFF.

The chain's CDR3 is CAKSRSPSHQGVLHTF. The CDR3 coding sequence is TGTGCCAAGTCACGATCACCGAGTCATCAGGGTGTTCTGCACACCTTC. The genes are TRBV6-4 and TRBJ1-2; maybe TRBD1 (5 bases). CDR1 and CDR2 (germline): MRHNA, SNTAGT. The CDR3 extends over 16 amino acids. The V end lost 10 bases, the J end lost 12 bases, and 33 bases lay between the germline ends.

The chain links TRBV29-1 to TRBJ1-3; D may be TRBD1 (6 bases). Germline CDR1 is SQVTM and CDR2 is ANQGSEA. This CDR3 has 14 amino acids. The V end lost 4 bases, the J end lost 2 bases, and 12 bases lay between the germline ends. DNA for the CDR3: TGCAGCGTTGCGCACAGGGCGGCTGGAAACACCATATATTTT. It encodes CSVAHRAAGNTIYF.

The chain employs TRBV5-1 and TRBJ1-6; 10 bases are shared with TRBD1. V shed 4 bases, J shed 7 bases, and the junction held 17 bases outside the gene matches. CDR3 length: 19 residues. The germline CDR1 and CDR2 sequences are SGHRS and YFSETQ. In DNA, the CDR3 is TGCGCCAGCAGCCTAAGCCCGGGACAGGGGCCCCTGGGGAATTCACCCCTCCACTTT. This gives the protein CASSLSPGQGPLGNSPLHF.

The chain is built from TRBV29-1 and TRBJ2-6; D is perhaps TRBD1 (5 bases). The CDR3 runs 14 residues. V was cut by 3 bases and J by 2 bases, with 8 bases left in between. The germline gives CDR1 SQVTM, CDR2 ANQGSEA. In DNA form, the CDR3 reads TGCAGCGTTGAGAACAGGACTGGGGCCAACGTCCTGACTTTC. Encoded protein: CSVENRTGANVLTF.

The chain carries TRBV7-6 and TRBJ2-5, with 12 bases aligning to TRBD2. The CDR3 covers 16 residues. The ends lost 5 bases at V and 5 bases at J; junction bases unmatched: 9. From germline, CDR1 is SGHVS and CDR2 FNYEAQ. The CDR3 nucleotides are TGTGCCAGCAGCCCCAGGACTAGCGGGAAAGGGGAGACCCAGTACTTC. Translation gives CASSPRTSGKGETQYF.

The V and J genes are TRBV3-1 (or the pseudogene TRBV3-2) and TRBJ2-3; D might be TRBD2 (6 bases). Trimming pared 3 bases from V and 7 bases from J, leaving 17 bases between. From germline, CDR1 is LGHDT and CDR2 YNNKEL (reference sequence). CDR3 length: 15 amino acids. The CDR3 spells CASSHEEGTGYTQYF. The CDR3 DNA follows: TGTGCCAGCAGCCATGAGGAGGGGACGGGGTATACGCAGTATTTT.

The V call is TRBV19, the J call TRBJ1-1; 9 bases agree with TRBD1. With V trimmed by 5 bases and J by 1 base, 5 bases remained unmatched. Germline CDR1 LNHDA, CDR2 SQIVND (reference sequence). The CDR3 runs 15 residues. CDR3 sequence: CASSPTGGGNTEAFF. In nucleotides, the CDR3 is TGTGCCAGTAGTCCTACAGGGGGCGGGAACACTGAAGCTTTCTTT.

This rearrangement joins TRBV7-9 to TRBJ2-7; 7 bases fit TRBD2. The CDR3 runs 16 residues. Germline CDR1 SEHNR, CDR2 FQNEAQ (reference sequence). V lost 5 bases and J lost 4; bases outside the gene matches: 14. CDR3 loop: CASSRTVGRGSYEQYF. In DNA, the CDR3 is TGTGCCAGCAGCCGTACGGTCGGGCGGGGGAGTTACGAGCAGTACTTC.

This chain links TRBV18 with TRBJ1-5; D might be TRBD1 (6 bases). Germline CDR1 and CDR2: KGHSH and LQKENI. V was clipped by 2 bases and J by 2 bases, with 10 bases between them. This CDR3 spans 15 amino acids. The CDR3 region is CASSPAGDGNQPQHF. DNA of the CDR3: TGTGCCAGCTCACCAGCAGGGGACGGCAATCAGCCCCAGCATTTT.

The rearrangement uses TRBV5-1 and TRBJ1-1, with TRBD1 matching over 9 bases. V trimming: 4 bases; J trimming: 3 bases; junction bases outside the gene matches: 4. Germline values: CDR1 SGHRS, CDR2 YFSETQ. CDR3 length equals 14 residues. The CDR3 spells CASSPDRGYTEAFF. The CDR3 nucleotides are TGCGCCAGCAGCCCGGACAGGGGATACACTGAAGCTTTCTTT.

The V call is TRBV24-1, the J call TRBJ2-1; perhaps TRBD1 as D (6 bases). Trimming removed 4 bases at V and 4 bases at J, with 10 bases between. The CDR3 is made up of 14 amino acids. In germline, CDR1 is KGHDR, CDR2 SFDVKD. Here the CDR3 reads CATSDRDTYNEQFF. The CDR3 DNA reads TGTGCCACCAGTGACCGGGACACATACAATGAGCAGTTCTTC.

The chain employs TRBV6-5 and TRBJ2-1; tentatively, D is TRBD1 (5 bases). V gave up 0 bases and J gave up 10 bases, with 13 bases separating them. Germline CDR1 reads MNHEY; CDR2 reads SVGAGI. The CDR3 is 14 amino acids. CDR3 DNA: TGTGCCAGCAGTTACTCGAAGGGGTCCCGGGAGCAGTTCTTC. Protein product: CASSYSKGSREQFF.

The genes are TRBV3-1 (or the pseudogene TRBV3-2) and TRBJ2-2; 9 bases agree with TRBD1. CDR1 LGHDT and CDR2 YNNKEL come from the germline V gene (reference sequence). The CDR3 covers 14 residues. Trimming at V came to 8 bases and at J to 1 base, leaving 2 bases not matched to a gene. CDR3 sequence reads: CASWGQGNTGELFF. DNA for the CDR3: TGTGCCAGCTGGGGACAGGGGAACACCGGGGAGCTGTTTTTT.

The chain is built from TRBV5-6 and TRBJ1-1; D unclear. This CDR3 has 16 residues. Germline assignment: CDR1 SGHDT and CDR2 YYEEEE. V was shortened by 1 base and J by 0 bases, with 13 bases between the two germline ends. The chain's CDR3 is CASSLFRYSMNTEAFF. The CDR3 DNA reads TGTGCCAGCAGCTTGTTTCGGTACAGCATGAACACTGAAGCTTTCTTT.